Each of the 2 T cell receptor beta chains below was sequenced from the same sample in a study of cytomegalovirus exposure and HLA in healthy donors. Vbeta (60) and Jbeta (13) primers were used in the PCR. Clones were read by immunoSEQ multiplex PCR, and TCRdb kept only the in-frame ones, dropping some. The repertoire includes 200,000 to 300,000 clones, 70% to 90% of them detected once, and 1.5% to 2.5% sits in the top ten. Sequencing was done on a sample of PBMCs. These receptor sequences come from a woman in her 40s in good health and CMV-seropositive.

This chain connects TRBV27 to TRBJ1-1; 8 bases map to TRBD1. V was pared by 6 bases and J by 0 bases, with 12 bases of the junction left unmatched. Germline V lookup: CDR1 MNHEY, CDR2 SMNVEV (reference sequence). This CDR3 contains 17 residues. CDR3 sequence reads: CASRPDRGLFMNTEAFF. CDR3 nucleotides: TGTGCCAGCAGGCCAGACAGGGGCTTGTTTATGAACACTGAAGCTTTCTTT.

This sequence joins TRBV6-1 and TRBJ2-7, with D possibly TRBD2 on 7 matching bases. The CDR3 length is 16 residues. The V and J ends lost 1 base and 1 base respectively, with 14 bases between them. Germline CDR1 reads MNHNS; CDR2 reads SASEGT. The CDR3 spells CASSEDGGRGSYEQYF. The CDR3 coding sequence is TGTGCCAGCAGTGAAGACGGAGGGAGGGGGTCCTACGAGCAGTACTTC.